In its sample, the clone carrying this TCR beta chain was seen a few times. Its antigen is unknown. The CDR3 totals 13 residues. Germline CDR1 reads SQVTM; CDR2 reads ANQGSEA. The ends were cut back, 1 base at V and 6 bases at J, with 13 bases in the middle. This entry is derived from a study of T cell repertoires in ileal Crohn's disease. As for the study in general: Under 40% were active smokers at surgery; median disease duration was roughly 8 years. Postoperative therapy was given to about half: 11 thiopurines, 15 to 20 anti-TNF agents.

Study outcomes and limitations: Every patient over 26.8% clonality showed endoscopic recurrence.

Some clones are missing from TCRdb's copy, which holds only in-frame ones; the method was immunoSEQ multiplex PCR. Of 750 to 1,000 clones in the sample, over 60% were seen once. V is TRBV29-1 and J is TRBJ2-7, with D hard to call. The origin of this receptor is an adult with Crohn's disease. Sequencing was carried out using ileal tissue. CDR3 in amino acids: CSVEGSSSREQYF. The CDR3 coding sequence is TGCAGCGTTGAAGGGTCGTCTAGTCGCGAGCAGTACTTC.